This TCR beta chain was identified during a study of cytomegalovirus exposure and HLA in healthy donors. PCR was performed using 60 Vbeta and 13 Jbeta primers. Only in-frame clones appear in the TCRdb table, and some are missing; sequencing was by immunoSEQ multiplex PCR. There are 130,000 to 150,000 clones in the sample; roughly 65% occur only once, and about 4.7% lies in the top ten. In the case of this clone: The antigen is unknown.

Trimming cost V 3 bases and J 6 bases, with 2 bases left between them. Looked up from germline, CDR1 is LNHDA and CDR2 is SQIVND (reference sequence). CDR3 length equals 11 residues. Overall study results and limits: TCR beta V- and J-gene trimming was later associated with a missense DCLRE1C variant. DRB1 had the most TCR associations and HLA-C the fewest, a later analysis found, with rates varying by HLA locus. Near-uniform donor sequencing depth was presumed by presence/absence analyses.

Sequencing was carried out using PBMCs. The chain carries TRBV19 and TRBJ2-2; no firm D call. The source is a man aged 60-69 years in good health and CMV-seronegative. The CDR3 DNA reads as TGTGCCAGTAGTATCGCCGGGGAGCTGTTTTTT. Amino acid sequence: CASSIAGELFF.